This TCR beta chain was identified during a study of Ad26.COV2.S vaccination and SARS-CoV-2 variants. Treatment specified: roughly 19 received Ad26.COV2.S at low or high dose, single or two shots; several received placebo; per-sample allocation not given. Each sample was drawn 63 days after the first injection (of vaccine or placebo). This CDR3 region has 14 residues. Trimming took off 4 bases at V and 0 bases at J, with 10 bases between the two ends. Germline assignment: CDR1 SGHNT and CDR2 YYREEE (reference sequence). Libraries were prepared by immunoSEQ multiplex PCR; TCRdb keeps only in-frame clonotypes and omits some of them. Of about 410,000 clones in the sample, more than 85% were seen once.

The input for sequencing was peripheral blood, taken in a trial of Ad26.COV2.S vaccine versus placebo. The TCR was taken from a person aged 18-65 years who received the Ad26.COV2.S COVID-19 vaccine or a placebo. This chain joins TRBV5-4 and TRBJ1-1; D is ambiguous. CDR3 nucleotides: TGTGCCAGCAGCCCGTCGATTATGAACACTGAAGCTTTCTTT. It yields the protein CASSPSIMNTEAFF.